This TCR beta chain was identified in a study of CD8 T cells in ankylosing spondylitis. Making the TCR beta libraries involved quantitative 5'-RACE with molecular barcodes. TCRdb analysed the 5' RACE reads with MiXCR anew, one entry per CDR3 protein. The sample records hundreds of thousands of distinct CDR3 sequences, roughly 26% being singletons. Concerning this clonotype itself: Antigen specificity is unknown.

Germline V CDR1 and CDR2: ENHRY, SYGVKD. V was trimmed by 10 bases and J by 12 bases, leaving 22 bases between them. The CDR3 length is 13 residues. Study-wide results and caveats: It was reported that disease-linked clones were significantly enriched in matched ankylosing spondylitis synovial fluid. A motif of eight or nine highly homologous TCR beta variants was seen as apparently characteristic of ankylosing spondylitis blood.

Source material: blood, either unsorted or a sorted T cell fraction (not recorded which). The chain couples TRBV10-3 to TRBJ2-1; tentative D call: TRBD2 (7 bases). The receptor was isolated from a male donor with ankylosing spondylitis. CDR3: CATNRDYPSWQFF. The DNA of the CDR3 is TGTGCCACCAACAGGGACTACCCCTCTTGGCAGTTCTTC.